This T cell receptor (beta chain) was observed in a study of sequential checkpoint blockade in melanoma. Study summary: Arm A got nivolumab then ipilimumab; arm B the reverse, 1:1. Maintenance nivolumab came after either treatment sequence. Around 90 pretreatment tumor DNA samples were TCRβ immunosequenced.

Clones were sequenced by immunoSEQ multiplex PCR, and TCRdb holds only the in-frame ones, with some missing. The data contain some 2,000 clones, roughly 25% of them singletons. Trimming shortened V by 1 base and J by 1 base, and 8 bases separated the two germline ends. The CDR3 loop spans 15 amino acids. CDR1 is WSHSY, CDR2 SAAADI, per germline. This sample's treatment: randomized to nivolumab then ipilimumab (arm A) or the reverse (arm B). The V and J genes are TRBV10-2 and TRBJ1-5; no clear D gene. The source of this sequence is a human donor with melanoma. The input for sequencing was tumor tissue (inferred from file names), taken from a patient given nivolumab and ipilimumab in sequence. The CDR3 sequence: CASSEWQASNQPQHF. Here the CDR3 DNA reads TGCGCCAGCAGTGAGTGGCAGGCGAGCAATCAGCCCCAGCATTTT.